A single sample is the source of the 24 T cell receptor beta chains below, sequenced in a study of CD8+ T cells in alopecia areata. RNA extraction and reverse transcription yielded cDNA as sequencing template. Only in-frame clones appear in the TCRdb table, and some are missing; sequencing was by immunoSEQ multiplex PCR. The sample gives 150,000 or so clones, around 87% of which show up once; approximately 15% is in the top ten. The material was CD8+ T cells sorted from blood, obtained at week 0. These receptors were collected from a human donor with alopecia areata.

The chain has TRBV10-3 and TRBJ2-7; no reliable D call. Trimming pared 0 bases from V and 0 bases from J, leaving 18 bases between. Germline lookup yields CDR1 ENHRY and CDR2 SYGVKD. CDR3 size: 18 residues. The CDR3 coding sequence is TGTGCCATCAGTGAGTCTATACTTCAGAGGAGATCCTCCTACGAGCAGTACTTC. It codes for CAISESILQRRSSYEQYF.

DNA of the CDR3: TGTGCTAGTGGTTGGACCAGCGGGCTTCCCTACGAGCAGTACTTC. It encodes CASGWTSGLPYEQYF. This rearrangement joins TRBV12-5 to TRBJ2-7; D perhaps matches TRBD2 (6 bases). The length of the CDR3 is 15 residues. V lost 4 bases to trimming and J lost 2 bases, with 15 bases between them. CDR1 is LGHNT and CDR2 is FRNRAP in the germline V gene.

V usage is TRBV9 and J usage is TRBJ2-5, with 7 bases lining up with TRBD1. CDR1 and CDR2 (germline): SGDLS, YYNGEE. The CDR3 is made up of 15 amino acids. The V and J ends lost 0 bases and 4 bases, in that order; junction bases with no gene match: 6. CDR3 sequence: CASSVVGQWGETQYF. DNA of the CDR3: TGTGCCAGCAGCGTAGTGGGACAGTGGGGAGAGACCCAGTACTTC.

V and J are TRBV27 and TRBJ2-7; 11 positions agree with TRBD2. Trimming took 4 bases from V and 2 from J; bases not matched to a gene: 4. Germline V gives CDR1 MNHEY, CDR2 SMNVEV (reference sequence). CDR3 size: 15 residues. In DNA form, the CDR3 reads TGTGCCAGCAGTTCCGGGACTAGCGGCGCCTACGAGCAGTACTTC. Translation gives CASSSGTSGAYEQYF.

The chain joins TRBV10-3 to TRBJ1-6; a weak D match, TRBD1 (5 bases). The CDR3 has 16 residues. V dropped 10 bases and J dropped 0 bases, with 16 bases sitting between them. Germline loops: CDR1 ENHRY, CDR2 SYGVKD. CDR3 residues: CATRGLDSSYNSPLHF. For the CDR3, the DNA is TGTGCCACTAGGGGACTCGACAGCTCCTATAATTCACCCCTCCACTTT.

For the CDR3, the DNA is TGTGCCAGCACCGCGGACTCCTACGAGCAGTACTTC. As protein: CASTADSYEQYF. This chain connects TRBV7-9 to TRBJ2-7; unclear D gene. Per the germline V gene, CDR1 is SEHNR and CDR2 is FQNEAQ (reference sequence). There are 12 residues in the CDR3. V was shortened by 7 bases and J by 0 bases, with 7 bases between the two germline ends.

This chain links TRBV6-6 with TRBJ2-1; 7 nucleotides align to TRBD1. In germline, CDR1 is MNHNY, CDR2 SVGAGI (reference sequence). The CDR3 is 16 residues long. V was clipped by 6 bases and J by 0 bases; unmatched bases: 8. CDR3 protein: CASRKNRGGSYNEQFF. The CDR3 DNA sequence: TGTGCCAGCAGGAAAAACAGGGGCGGCTCCTACAATGAGCAGTTCTTC.

In its sample, this clone was seen once. The sample holds other DNA sequences that translate to the same CDR3. This chain connects TRBV7-9 to TRBJ2-1; D call uncertain. CDR3 size: 14 residues. From germline, CDR1 is SEHNR and CDR2 FQNEAQ (reference sequence). Trimming pared 5 bases from V and 5 bases from J, leaving 13 bases between. The DNA of the CDR3 is TGTGCCAGCAGCCCTAGTGGCGGAGACAATGAGCAGTTCTTC. The encoded protein is CASSPSGGDNEQFF.

This chain links TRBV7-9 with TRBJ1-6; D ambiguous. CDR1 SEHNR and CDR2 FQNEAQ come from the germline V gene (reference sequence). The CDR3 extends over 14 amino acids. Trimming removed 5 bases at V and 7 bases at J, with 12 bases between. CDR3 sequence: CASSLPGQNSPLHF. Written as DNA, the CDR3 is TGTGCCAGCAGCCTTCCGGGCCAAAATTCACCCCTCCACTTT. The whole variable domain, remainder taken from reference TRBV7-9 and TRBJ1-6, is DTGVSQNPRHKITKRGQNVTFRCDPISEHNRLYWYRQTLGQGPEFLTYFQNEAQLEKSRLLSDRFSAERPKGSFSTLEIQRTEQGDSAMYLCASSLPGQNSPLHFGNGTRLTVT.

V usage is TRBV2 and J usage is TRBJ2-7; TRBD1 matches 7 bases. There are 15 residues in the CDR3. J was trimmed by 3 bases and V by 6 bases; bases with no gene match: 11. The germline gives CDR1 SNHLY, CDR2 FYNNEI. CDR3 sequence: CASRPLTGVGYEQYF. In DNA form, the CDR3 reads TGTGCCAGCAGGCCTCTTACAGGGGTCGGCTACGAGCAGTACTTC.

V gene TRBV7-6 combines with J gene TRBJ2-1; no firm D call. The CDR3 spans 16 residues. The V gene lost 3 bases and the J gene lost 2 bases, with 14 bases spanning the gap. The germline V gene encodes CDR1 SGHVS and CDR2 FNYEAQ. The CDR3 sequence: CASSFAAVLPYNEQFF. CDR3 nucleotides: TGTGCCAGCAGCTTTGCGGCCGTTCTGCCCTACAATGAGCAGTTCTTC.

The chain uses TRBV29-1 and TRBJ2-7; tentative D call: TRBD2 (6 bases). From germline, CDR1 is SQVTM and CDR2 ANQGSEA. V lost 7 bases and J 3 bases, leaving 16 bases between the germline ends. The CDR3 has 13 residues. The CDR3 region has the DNA TGCAGCGCCAAGGGCGGGGCCCTCTACGAGCAGTACTTC. It encodes CSAKGGALYEQYF.

The rearrangement joins TRBV9 to TRBJ1-1; D is unclear. Trimming cost V 0 bases and J 1 base, with 13 bases left between them. From germline, CDR1 is SGDLS and CDR2 YYNGEE. The CDR3 spans 16 residues. The DNA of the CDR3 is TGTGCCAGCAGCGTAGATTCTGGGAATGGGAACACTGAAGCTTTCTTT. Translating it yields CASSVDSGNGNTEAFF.

This clone was picked up one time. CDR3 DNA: TGTGCCAGCAGTTCAGGGACAGTCAAATCCTACGAGCAGTACTTC. Protein: CASSSGTVKSYEQYF. This chain joins TRBV25-1 and TRBJ2-7, with 7 nucleotides matching TRBD1. Trimming cost V 5 bases and J 1 base; bases outside gene matches: 8. CDR1 is MGHDK and CDR2 is SYGVNS in the germline V gene. This CDR3 contains 15 residues.

The chain's CDR3 is CASSEGAASPLHF. The CDR3 DNA reads as TGTGCCAGCAGTGAGGGGGCAGCTTCACCCCTCCACTTT. The J gene is TRBJ1-6, the V gene TRBV25-1; the D gene is possibly TRBD1 (6 bases). Germline assignment: CDR1 MGHDK and CDR2 SYGVNS. Trimming pared 3 bases from V and 9 bases from J, leaving 9 bases between. The CDR3 spans 13 residues.

This clone has just one count. This chain links TRBV30 with TRBJ2-1; D remains ambiguous. Per the germline V gene, CDR1 is GTSNPN and CDR2 is SVGIG (reference sequence). The CDR3 covers 11 residues. V was shortened by 2 bases and J by 6 bases, with 5 bases between the two germline ends. CDR3 protein: CAWSMGNEQFF. CDR3 coding DNA: TGTGCCTGGAGTATGGGCAATGAGCAGTTCTTC.

J is TRBJ1-2 and V is TRBV27, with 9 bases lining up with TRBD1. Germline CDR1 MNHEY, CDR2 SMNVEV (reference sequence). Trimming took 3 bases from V and 7 from J; bases not matched to a gene: 18. The CDR3 loop spans 18 amino acids. The CDR3 here is CASSFGEEQGAFSGGYTF. CDR3 nucleotides: TGTGCCAGCAGTTTCGGGGAGGAACAGGGGGCTTTTTCGGGTGGCTACACCTTC.

The J gene is TRBJ2-3, the V gene TRBV29-1; D unclear. The germline V gene has CDR1 SQVTM and CDR2 ANQGSEA. The V gene lost 7 bases and the J gene lost 2 bases, with 31 bases spanning the gap. This CDR3 has 19 amino acids. The CDR3 sequence is CSATKTQTKTNPNTDTQYF. The CDR3 DNA follows: TGCAGCGCTACCAAAACTCAAACTAAAACGAATCCGAACACAGATACGCAGTATTTT.

The rearrangement uses TRBV7-9 and TRBJ2-7, with 9 bases identical to TRBD2. The CDR3 is 14 amino acids. Germline CDR1 SEHNR, CDR2 FQNEAQ (reference sequence). J gave up 0 bases and V 7 bases, and 4 bases lay outside the gene matches. The CDR3 bases are TGTGCCAGCACCTTTAGCGGGAGCTCCTACGAGCAGTACTTC. It specifies CASTFSGSSYEQYF.

The V and J genes are TRBV27 and TRBJ2-2; 7 bases agree with TRBD1. Per the germline V gene, CDR1 is MNHEY and CDR2 is SMNVEV (reference sequence). With 3 bases clipped from V and 1 base from J, the junction kept 5 bases outside the gene matches. CDR3 length: 16 residues. The CDR3 nucleotides are TGTGCCAGCAGTTTTCACGACAGGGTGAACACCGGGGAGCTGTTTTTT. This encodes CASSFHDRVNTGELFF.

This clone was seen a few times. The chain recombines TRBV7-9 with TRBJ2-7; D possibly corresponds to TRBD2 (6 bases). The CDR3 covers 15 residues. Germline values: CDR1 SEHNR, CDR2 FQNEAQ (reference sequence). V was cut by 1 base and J by 4 bases, with 14 bases left in between. CDR3 DNA sequence: TGTGCCAGCAGCTTAGATCCGGGACTCCCTTACGAGCAGTACTTC. It translates to CASSLDPGLPYEQYF.

This clone was seen once. The chain is built from TRBV6-5 and TRBJ2-1; unclear D gene. The germline V gene has CDR1 MNHEY and CDR2 SVGAGI. The V and J ends lost 6 bases and 6 bases respectively, with 15 bases between them. CDR3 size: 14 residues. CDR3 region: CASRPVGGINEQFF. The CDR3 DNA is TGTGCCAGCAGACCTGTTGGTGGGATCAATGAGCAGTTCTTC.

The rearrangement joins TRBV11-2 to TRBJ2-3, with TRBD1 matching 8 bases. In germline, CDR1 is SGHAT, CDR2 FQNNGV. Germline trimming cut 4 bases from V and 4 bases from J; bases unmatched to any gene: 4. The CDR3 has 14 residues. As DNA, the CDR3 is TGTGCCAGCAGCTCAGGACAGGGCCCAGATACGCAGTATTTT. This gives the protein CASSSGQGPDTQYF.

This chain uses TRBV27 with TRBJ2-1; possibly TRBD2 for D (6 bases). Germline loops: CDR1 MNHEY, CDR2 SMNVEV (reference sequence). Deletions cut 9 bases from V and 9 bases from J, with 15 bases between. This CDR3 has 12 amino acids. DNA for the CDR3: TGTGCCAGTTCATGGGGGGTAGCTGAGCAGTTCTTC. Translated, it gives CASSWGVAEQFF.